This T cell receptor (beta chain) was sequenced for a study of T cell clones after liver transplantation. Study overall: Samples came pre-transplant, pre-randomization before withdrawal, and post-randomization after withdrawal ended. Study-level points and caveats: The donor-reactive repertoire was only partly measurable in a couple of subjects, lacking donor cells.

Comment on this clone: Its target is unknown.

The CDR3 has 16 amino acids. Germline-derived CDR1 and CDR2 are SGHTA and FQGNSA. V was clipped by 8 bases and J by 2 bases; unmatched bases: 6. Measured with immunoSEQ multiplex PCR; TCRdb has only the in-frame clones, and not every one. The sample consists of 65,000 to 90,000 clones, about nine tenths of them appearing once. This chain links TRBV7-2 with TRBJ2-3; 14 bases are shared with TRBD2. The sample in question was CD4+ T cells from blood, obtained before liver transplant. The sequence was collected from a human donor who received a liver transplant. The CDR3 bases are TGTGCCAGCGGTAGACTAGCGGGAGGGCCCACAGATACGCAGTATTTT. This sequence encodes CASGRLAGGPTDTQYF.